Listed below are T cell receptor beta chains from one sample, sequenced in a study of cytomegalovirus exposure and HLA in healthy donors. Assay: immunoSEQ multiplex PCR; the TCRdb copy retains only in-frame clones and omits some. The data hold about 170,000 clones, with under 90% observed a single time. Sequenced input: PBMCs. The receptors originated from a male donor in good health and CMV-seronegative. Each CDR3 is given with its conserved first and last residue. Fields, in order: D gene, V gene, J gene, clone size, CDR3 DNA, CDR3 protein. A D gene is named only where the DNA matches it firmly. A row's size may be missing; if present it is once, few, many or a size class.

d_call: .
v_call: TRBV27
j_call: TRBJ2-3
clone_size: .
cdr3_nt: TGTGCCAGCAGTTCACTTTTCTCGAGCACAGATACGCAGTATTTT
cdr3_aa: CASSSLFSSTDTQYF

d_call: TRBD2
v_call: TRBV27
j_call: TRBJ2-6
clone_size: .
cdr3_nt: TGTGCCAGCCGGGAAGCGGGAGCCCCCGGGGCCAACGTCCTGACTTTC
cdr3_aa: CASREAGAPGANVLTF

d_call: .
v_call: TRBV7-2
j_call: TRBJ1-5
clone_size: .
cdr3_nt: TGTGCCAGCAGCCAAGGGGGGGGGTGGGTGCAGCCCCAGCATTTT
cdr3_aa: CASSQGGGWVQPQHF

d_call: TRBD1
v_call: TRBV19
j_call: TRBJ1-2
clone_size: .
cdr3_nt: TGTGCCAGCGACAGGGGTCGTCATGGCTACACCTTC
cdr3_aa: CASDRGRHGYTF

d_call: TRBD1
v_call: TRBV6-1
j_call: TRBJ2-7
clone_size: .
cdr3_nt: TGTGCCAGCAGTTTCGACAGGGAAGTAGACGAGCAGTACTTC
cdr3_aa: CASSFDREVDEQYF

d_call: .
v_call: TRBV6-5
j_call: TRBJ2-1
clone_size: .
cdr3_nt: TGTGCCAGCAGTTATTCCCGGCAGGGCCCCTACAATGAGCAGTTCTTC
cdr3_aa: CASSYSRQGPYNEQFF

d_call: .
v_call: TRBV6-1
j_call: TRBJ1-2
clone_size: .
cdr3_nt: TGTGCCAGCAGCCGGACAGCTGGCTACACCTTC
cdr3_aa: CASSRTAGYTF

d_call: TRBD2
v_call: TRBV2
j_call: TRBJ2-3
clone_size: .
cdr3_nt: TGTGCCAGCACCTTACGGACTAGCGGGCGAACAGATACGCAGTATTTT
cdr3_aa: CASTLRTSGRTDTQYF

d_call: TRBD2
v_call: TRBV19
j_call: TRBJ2-1
clone_size: once
cdr3_nt: TGTGCCACAAAGGGACTAGCGGCCTACAATGAGCAGTTCTTC
cdr3_aa: CATKGLAAYNEQFF

d_call: TRBD1
v_call: TRBV10-1
j_call: TRBJ1-1
clone_size: .
cdr3_nt: TGCGCCAGCAGTGGTAGGGGGCGGGTTGAAGCTTTCTTT
cdr3_aa: CASSGRGRVEAFF

d_call: .
v_call: TRBV9
j_call: TRBJ2-7
clone_size: .
cdr3_nt: TGTGCCAGCAGCGTAGCTGACAAGTCCTACGAGCAGTACTTC
cdr3_aa: CASSVADKSYEQYF

d_call: .
v_call: TRBV5-1
j_call: TRBJ1-6
clone_size: .
cdr3_nt: TGCGCCAGCAGCCCGGAGGCGGTTTCTAATTCACCCCTCCACTTT
cdr3_aa: CASSPEAVSNSPLHF

d_call: TRBD1
v_call: TRBV2
j_call: TRBJ1-2
clone_size: once
cdr3_nt: TGTGCCAGCAGTGGACAGGGGCCCATATATGGCTACACCTTC
cdr3_aa: CASSGQGPIYGYTF

d_call: TRBD1
v_call: TRBV28
j_call: TRBJ1-1
clone_size: .
cdr3_nt: TGTGCCAGCGCCACGACAGGGGGCTCTAAATCTGAAGCTTTCTTT
cdr3_aa: CASATTGGSKSEAFF

d_call: .
v_call: TRBV9
j_call: TRBJ1-3
clone_size: .
cdr3_nt: TGTGCCAGCACCCCCCCGGGGGGCGCGGGTGGAAACACCATATATTTT
cdr3_aa: CASTPPGGAGGNTIYF

d_call: .
v_call: TRBV5-1
j_call: TRBJ2-5
clone_size: .
cdr3_nt: TGCGCCAGCAGCTTGGCGGCGGCTCAAGAGACCCAGTACTTC
cdr3_aa: CASSLAAAQETQYF

d_call: .
v_call: TRBV19
j_call: TRBJ2-1
clone_size: few
cdr3_nt: TGTGCCAGTAGGAACGCACTAGTAAACAATGAGCAGTTCTTC
cdr3_aa: CASRNALVNNEQFF